This TCR beta chain was documented in a study of T cell changes during pregnancy in multiple sclerosis. Method: immunoSEQ multiplex PCR; TCRdb's copy keeps in-frame clones and lacks some. The data hold roughly 46,000 clones, with 94% observed a single time. The receptor's source is a female donor with multiple sclerosis, enrolled in a pregnancy study. This sample comprised CD8+ T cells from peripheral blood mononuclear cells, obtained in the first trimester of pregnancy.

The CDR3 is CASGLVRLLAGGKNIQYF. DNA for the CDR3: TGTGCTAGTGGTTTGGTACGCCTACTAGCGGGGGGGAAAAACATTCAGTACTTC. The chain recombines TRBV12-5 with TRBJ2-4; 13 nucleotides agree with TRBD2. The CDR3 is made up of 18 amino acids. The V segment lost 0 bases and the J segment 4 bases; nucleotides outside the gene matches: 6. Germline V gives CDR1 LGHNT, CDR2 FRNRAP.